Only one count was recorded for the clone carrying this TCR beta chain. The junction departs from the called germline gene at one end, perhaps through a read error. RNA transcripts gave rise to amplified TCR beta CDR3 regions. An initial round of RT-PCR targeting the TCR CDR3 relied on the HTBI primer set. TCRdb reprocessed the multiplex PCR reads with MiXCR, giving one entry per CDR3 protein. The table lists 700,000 to 950,000 distinct CDR3 sequences, about 35% of them singletons, with approximately 31% in the top ten. Germline lookup yields CDR1 SGHTA and CDR2 FQGNSA. CDR3 length equals 14 residues. The source of the sample is a study of T cells in Graves' hyperthyroidism and ophthalmopathy. A lack of ophthalmopathy progression within 18 months defined stable Graves' hyperthyroidism. Uncontrolled infection, other autoimmune disease, pregnancy or lactation barred patients from enrollment.

The chain is built from TRBV7-2 and TRBJ1-1; D ambiguous. Input material: blood. The clonotype comes from a woman aged 40 to 50 with Graves' hyperthyroidism. The CDR3 DNA follows: TGCGCCAGCAGCCAAGATCGCACAGACACTGAAGCTTTCTTT. As protein: CASSQDRTDTEAFF.